These 30 T cell receptor beta chains were all obtained from the same sample, sequenced in a study of T cell changes during pregnancy in multiple sclerosis. Repertoires were generated with immunoSEQ multiplex PCR, while TCRdb's copy carries only in-frame clones and drops some. The sample yields tens of thousands of clones, approximately 92% seen once. Here the sequenced sample was CD4+ T cells from peripheral blood mononuclear cells, taken after pregnancy. These receptors were taken from a female donor in good health, enrolled as a control in a pregnancy study.

The chain carries TRBV7-3 and TRBJ1-1; the D is unclear. The germline gives CDR1 SGHTA, CDR2 FQGTGA. V was trimmed by 3 bases and J by 1 base, leaving 6 bases between them. This CDR3 contains 13 residues. CDR3 amino acids: CASSFAGNTEAFF. CDR3 DNA sequence: TGTGCCAGCAGCTTTGCAGGGAACACTGAAGCTTTCTTT.

The rearrangement links TRBV2 to TRBJ2-1; perhaps TRBD2 as D (5 bases). CDR3 length equals 15 residues. Germline V gives CDR1 SNHLY, CDR2 FYNNEI. The V end lost 5 bases, the J end lost 6 bases, and 17 bases lay between the germline ends. Here the CDR3 DNA reads TGTGCCAGCAGTAGGTTCGCTAGCAGGACCAATGAGCAGTTCTTC. Translated, it gives CASSRFASRTNEQFF.

The rearrangement links TRBV6-1 to TRBJ1-6; the D gene is possibly TRBD1 (5 bases). Germline CDR1 is MNHNS and CDR2 is SASEGT. The CDR3 covers 17 residues. V lost 3 bases and J lost 0, with 12 bases in between. The CDR3 loop is CASSELHDSSYNSPLHF. In DNA form, the CDR3 reads TGTGCCAGCAGTGAGCTTCACGACAGCTCCTATAATTCACCCCTCCACTTT.

The rearrangement uses TRBV30 and TRBJ2-3; 9 positions match TRBD1. The CDR3 runs 16 residues. J gave up 4 bases and V 2 bases, and 10 bases lay outside the gene matches. Germline CDR1 and CDR2: GTSNPN and SVGIG (reference sequence). CDR3 amino acids: CAWSPTGGRGPDTQYF. The CDR3 DNA is TGTGCCTGGAGTCCCACAGGGGGCAGGGGTCCAGATACGCAGTATTTT.

The V call is TRBV6-6, the J call TRBJ2-2; 8 bases agree with TRBD2. This CDR3 spans 16 amino acids. With 7 bases clipped from V and 0 bases from J, the junction kept 7 bases outside the gene matches. CDR1 MNHNY and CDR2 SVGAGI come from the germline V gene (reference sequence). CDR3 in DNA: TGTGCCAGCATCCGAGTAGCGGGGACGAACACCGGGGAGCTGTTTTTT. This translates into CASIRVAGTNTGELFF.

This chain connects TRBV7-2 to TRBJ1-5, with 9 bases that match TRBD1. CDR3 length equals 15 residues. Germline V CDR1 and CDR2: SGHTA, FQGNSA. After removal of 4 bases from V and 2 bases from J, the junction contained 3 bases not matched to a gene. This chain's CDR3 is CASSSQGAGNQPQHF. CDR3 nucleotides: TGTGCCAGCAGCTCACAGGGGGCAGGCAATCAGCCCCAGCATTTT.

This chain links TRBV5-6 with TRBJ1-4; D remains unclear. V was trimmed by 0 bases and J by 8 bases, leaving 14 bases between them. The CDR3 sequence is 15 residues long. Germline V CDR1 and CDR2: SGHDT, YYEEEE. The DNA for the CDR3 is TGTGCCAGCAGCTTGGCTCCGGGGAGTGAGGAAAAACTGTTTTTT. Translated: CASSLAPGSEEKLFF.

V and J are TRBV28 and TRBJ1-2, with 7 nucleotides matching TRBD1. Germline V gene sequence: CDR1 MDHEN, CDR2 SYDVKM. This CDR3 has 12 residues. The J segment lost 8 bases and the V segment lost 7 bases, leaving 7 bases of the junction unmatched. CDR3 coding DNA: TGTGCCAGCAACCGACAGGGATGGGGCTACACCTTC. It is translated as CASNRQGWGYTF.

V and J are TRBV5-1 and TRBJ1-1; D uncertain. V lost 5 bases and J lost 3, with 14 bases in between. The length of the CDR3 is 14 residues. CDR1 is SGHRS, CDR2 YFSETQ, per germline. CDR3 region: CASRPGYMDTEAFF. The DNA of the CDR3 is TGCGCCAGCAGACCAGGCTACATGGACACTGAAGCTTTCTTT.

This chain uses TRBV19 with TRBJ2-5; 9 bases are shared with TRBD1. The germline CDR1 and CDR2 sequences are LNHDA and SQIVND (reference sequence). Trimming at V came to 1 base and at J to 4 bases, leaving 4 bases not matched to a gene. The CDR3 is made up of 15 amino acids. The CDR3 region is CASSIGDRDGETQYF. CDR3 sequence (DNA): TGTGCCAGTAGTATAGGGGACAGGGATGGAGAGACCCAGTACTTC.

The genes are TRBV7-9 and TRBJ2-3; no reliable D call. Trimming shortened V by 3 bases and J by 2 bases, and 12 bases separated the two germline ends. From germline, CDR1 is SEHNR and CDR2 FQNEAQ (reference sequence). The CDR3 covers 15 residues. The CDR3 nucleotides read TGTGCCAGCAGCTTTACTCTCGGGTTCACAGATACGCAGTATTTT. Amino acids: CASSFTLGFTDTQYF. Together with reference TRBV7-9 and TRBJ2-3, the CDR3 gives the full variable domain: DTGVSQNPRHKITKRGQNVTFRCDPISEHNRLYWYRQTLGQGPEFLTYFQNEAQLEKSRLLSDRFSAERPKGSFSTLEIQRTEQGDSAMYLCASSFTLGFTDTQYFGPGTRLTVL.

The chain has TRBV6-5 and TRBJ2-7; D might be TRBD2 (5 bases). V was pared by 4 bases and J by 2 bases, with 15 bases between. The CDR3 contains 15 residues. CDR1 and CDR2 from the germline V gene are MNHEY and SVGAGI. The CDR3 spells CASSSPFGEAYEQYF. The DNA of the CDR3 is TGTGCCAGCAGTTCGCCGTTCGGGGAAGCCTACGAGCAGTACTTC.

The rearrangement links TRBV5-1 to TRBJ1-2; 9 nucleotides agree with TRBD1. The CDR3 extends over 13 amino acids. Germline lookup yields CDR1 SGHRS and CDR2 YFSETQ. Unmatched junction bases numbered 5, after V lost 4 bases and J lost 7 bases. The CDR3 loop is CASSVQGAGGYTF. The DNA of the CDR3 is TGCGCCAGCAGCGTACAGGGGGCGGGTGGCTACACCTTC. Filled out from reference TRBV5-1 and TRBJ1-2, the complete variable domain reads KAGVTQTPRYLIKTRGQQVTLSCSPISGHRSVSWYQQTPGQGLQFLFEYFSETQRNKGNFPGRFSGRQFSNSRSEMNVSTLELGDSALYLCASSVQGAGGYTFGSGTRLTVV.

CDR3 amino acids: CASSPRGTGGGNEQFF. The CDR3 DNA reads as TGTGCCAGCAGCCCCCGGGGGACAGGGGGTGGGAATGAGCAGTTCTTC. The rearrangement links TRBV9 to TRBJ2-1; 11 nucleotides align to TRBD1. The CDR3 has 16 amino acids. Germline-derived CDR1 and CDR2 are SGDLS and YYNGEE. J was trimmed by 7 bases and V by 4 bases; bases with no gene match: 10.

The chain employs TRBV4-2 and TRBJ1-1; perhaps TRBD1 as D (6 bases). The CDR3 has 18 amino acids. CDR1 and CDR2 (germline): LGHNA, YNFKEQ. Trimming took 1 base from V and 4 from J, leaving 22 bases between them. CDR3 DNA sequence: TGTGCCAGCAGCCAAGCCCGTCGGGGGGGCGCATCGGGCACTGAAGCTTTCTTT. Protein sequence: CASSQARRGGASGTEAFF.

The V call is TRBV4-1, the J call TRBJ2-3, with 7 positions matching TRBD2. Germline CDR1 reads MGHRA; CDR2 reads YSYEKL. With V trimmed by 4 bases and J by 7 bases, 11 bases remained unmatched. This CDR3 spans 15 amino acids. The CDR3 DNA follows: TGCGCCAGCAGCCGTCTCCCTGGGGGGGATAATACGCAGTATTTT. It is translated as CASSRLPGGDNTQYF.

The CDR3, as DNA: TGTGCCAGCAGTTACACAGGGGTAGGCTACGAGCAGTACTTC. This gives the protein CASSYTGVGYEQYF. J is TRBJ2-7 and V is TRBV6-5, with 7 bases aligning to TRBD1. CDR1 is MNHEY and CDR2 is SVGAGI in the germline V gene. V gave up 2 bases and J gave up 3 bases; unmatched junction bases: 4. This CDR3 has 14 amino acids.

This chain connects TRBV5-1 to TRBJ2-5; 8 bases are shared with TRBD2. After removal of 4 bases from V and 5 bases from J, the junction contained 7 bases not matched to a gene. Per the germline V gene, CDR1 is SGHRS and CDR2 is YFSETQ. The CDR3 contains 14 residues. The CDR3: CASSPGGPEETQYF. For the CDR3, the DNA is TGCGCCAGCAGCCCGGGGGGGCCTGAGGAGACCCAGTACTTC.

The chain employs TRBV20-1 and TRBJ2-7; D ambiguous. Trimming removed 5 bases at V and 6 bases at J, with 8 bases between. This CDR3 contains 10 residues. Germline CDR1 is DFQATT and CDR2 is SNEGSKA (reference sequence). This CDR3 reads CSAAIGEQYF. The CDR3 region has the DNA TGCAGTGCTGCGATCGGCGAGCAGTACTTC.

The gene calls are TRBV7-2 and TRBJ2-7; no reliable D call. CDR1 SGHTA and CDR2 FQGNSA come from the germline V gene. V was trimmed by 5 bases and J by 2 bases, leaving 7 bases between them. The CDR3 totals 12 residues. The CDR3 DNA reads as TGTGCCAGCAGCGAGTTCACCTACGAGCAGTACTTC. This gives the protein CASSEFTYEQYF.

The chain uses TRBV21-1 and TRBJ1-6; the listed D gene, TRBD1, was not tested against the DNA. TRBV21-1 is reported as a pseudogene. This CDR3 spans 14 amino acids. CDR3 DNA: TGTGCCAGCAGCAAAGGATGGGCAATTTCACCCCTCCACTTT. This sequence encodes CASSKGWAISPLHF.

The chain employs TRBV11-3 and TRBJ2-2; D is perhaps TRBD2 (5 bases). The CDR3 consists of 13 residues. The germline V gene encodes CDR1 SGHNT and CDR2 YENEEA. Trimming left V 5 bases short and J 7 bases short, with 11 bases between. CDR3: CASSPTGIGELFF. For the CDR3, the DNA is TGTGCCAGCAGCCCCACCGGGATCGGGGAGCTGTTTTTT.

V and J are TRBV19 and TRBJ2-5; D call uncertain. Trimming took 0 bases from V and 3 from J, leaving 5 bases between them. CDR3 length equals 13 residues. The germline V gene encodes CDR1 LNHDA and CDR2 SQIVND (reference sequence). In nucleotides, the CDR3 is TGTGCCAGTAGTATAGACGCAGAAGAGACCCAGTACTTC. As protein: CASSIDAEETQYF. Combining the CDR3 with reference TRBV19 and TRBJ2-5 gives the whole variable domain DGGITQSPKYLFRKEGQNVTLSCEQNLNHDAMYWYRQDPGQGLRLIYYSQIVNDFQKGDIAEGYSVSREKKESFPLTVTSAQKNPTAFYLCASSIDAEETQYFGPGTRLLVL.

The genes are TRBV2 and TRBJ1-1; 8 bases are shared with TRBD1. The V gene's germline CDR1 is SNHLY and CDR2 FYNNEI. After removal of 5 bases from V and 10 bases from J, the junction contained 6 bases not matched to a gene. The CDR3 extends over 12 amino acids. This CDR3 reads CASSNGQGLAFF. The DNA for the CDR3 is TGTGCCAGCAGTAATGGACAGGGTTTAGCTTTCTTT.

This chain connects TRBV7-2 to TRBJ2-7; D remains ambiguous. V lost 5 bases and J 3 bases, leaving 8 bases between the germline ends. The CDR3 has 12 residues. Germline-derived CDR1 and CDR2 are SGHTA and FQGNSA. The CDR3 DNA reads as TGTGCCAGCAGCCCACACAGCTACGAGCAGTACTTC. Protein sequence: CASSPHSYEQYF.

The chain recombines TRBV4-3 with TRBJ1-3, with D unclear. Germline CDR1 is LGHNA and CDR2 is YSLEER. The CDR3 has 15 amino acids. V shed 0 bases and J shed 4 bases, with 10 bases lying between them. The CDR3 sequence is CASSQEALLGNTIYF. The CDR3 nucleotides are TGCGCCAGCAGCCAAGAGGCCCTCCTCGGAAACACCATATATTTT.

The CDR3 loop reads CASSLWDYPQPYEQYF. CDR3 bases: TGTGCCAGCAGCTTATGGGACTACCCTCAACCCTACGAGCAGTACTTC. The gene calls are TRBV11-2 and TRBJ2-7; the match to TRBD2 covers 7 bases. V lost 2 bases, J lost 2 bases, and 9 bases stayed unmatched. The CDR3 covers 16 residues. The germline V gene has CDR1 SGHAT and CDR2 FQNNGV.

The chain combines TRBV5-1 with TRBJ2-7, with D tentatively TRBD2 (6 bases). This CDR3 has 14 amino acids. Deletions cut 2 bases from V and 3 bases from J, with 12 bases between. Germline V gives CDR1 SGHRS, CDR2 YFSETQ. This chain's CDR3 is CASSLAGGSYEQYF. Written as DNA, the CDR3 is TGCGCCAGCAGCTTAGCCGGGGGTAGCTACGAGCAGTACTTC.

The V call is TRBV29-1, the J call TRBJ2-3; tentatively, D is TRBD2 (6 bases). The CDR3 has 15 amino acids. Germline CDR1 is SQVTM and CDR2 is ANQGSEA. Trimming stripped 4 bases from V and 4 bases from J, with 18 bases between. The CDR3: CSVVSQGLAADTQYF. The CDR3 nucleotides read TGCAGCGTTGTATCTCAGGGCTTAGCGGCAGATACGCAGTATTTT.

The V call is TRBV11-2, the J call TRBJ2-5; D not resolved. The germline V gene has CDR1 SGHAT and CDR2 FQNNGV. V gave up 4 bases and J gave up 4 bases, with 4 bases separating them. The CDR3 loop spans 11 amino acids. CDR3 protein: CASSSRETQYF. The DNA for the CDR3 is TGTGCCAGCAGCTCTAGAGAGACCCAGTACTTC. The entire variable domain, with the rest obtained from reference TRBV11-2 and TRBJ2-5, is as follows: EAGVAQSPRYKIIEKRQSVAFWCNPISGHATLYWYQQILGQGPKLLIQFQNNGVVDDSQLPKDRFSAERLKGVDSTLKIQPAKLEDSAVYLCASSSRETQYFGPGTRLLVL.